A single sample is the source of the 28 T cell receptor beta chains below, sequenced in a study of blood T cell repertoires in COVID-19. Here immunoSEQ multiplex PCR was the method, and the copy in TCRdb shows in-frame clones only, minus some. Among fewer than 400,000 clones listed, around four fifths were seen once. The sample comprised peripheral blood. The receptors derive from a man aged 25-45 years with active or convalescent COVID-19.

The gene calls are TRBV5-1 and TRBJ2-1; 10 bases agree with TRBD2. The CDR3 covers 17 residues. Germline loops: CDR1 SGHRS, CDR2 YFSETQ. V was clipped by 1 base and J by 6 bases; unmatched bases: 10. The CDR3 DNA reads as TGCGCCAGCAGCTTGACAACGGTAGCGGGAGGAGGCAATGAGCAGTTCTTC. As protein: CASSLTTVAGGGNEQFF.

The chain employs TRBV7-3 and TRBJ1-3; 10 nucleotides agree with TRBD1. The CDR3 covers 15 residues. Germline lookup yields CDR1 SGHTA and CDR2 FQGTGA. The J segment lost 2 bases and the V segment lost 5 bases, leaving 3 bases of the junction unmatched. As DNA, the CDR3 is TGTGCCAGCAGCCCCGACAGGGGGCCTGGAAACACCATATATTTT. Encoded protein: CASSPDRGPGNTIYF.

V gene TRBV25-1 combines with J gene TRBJ2-3, with TRBD1 identical over 12 bases. The V and J ends lost 6 bases and 4 bases, in that order; junction bases with no gene match: 5. CDR3 length: 15 amino acids. Germline V gene lookup returns CDR1 MGHDK and CDR2 SYGVNS. Written as DNA, the CDR3 is TGTGCCAGCAGCCCGGGACAGGGGGCCTCAGATACGCAGTATTTT. Translation gives CASSPGQGASDTQYF.

This clone appeared a single time. This sequence joins TRBV15 and TRBJ2-5, with TRBD2 matching over 14 bases. Germline CDR1 LNHNV, CDR2 YYDKDF (reference sequence). The CDR3 has 18 amino acids. Trimming removed 1 base from V and 2 bases from J; junction bases left unmatched: 6. The CDR3 loop is CATSRGVRLAGGQETQYF. In nucleotides, the CDR3 is TGTGCCACCAGCAGAGGGGTCCGACTAGCGGGGGGGCAAGAGACCCAGTACTTC.

The V and J genes are TRBV11-3 and TRBJ2-2; 8 bases align to TRBD2. Per the germline V gene, CDR1 is SGHNT and CDR2 is YENEEA. V lost 7 bases and J lost 1; bases outside the gene matches: 5. This CDR3 contains 15 residues. CDR3 protein: CASTPRGGNTGELFF. Written as DNA, the CDR3 is TGTGCCAGCACTCCCCGGGGGGGGAACACCGGGGAGCTGTTTTTT. The full variable domain, in which reference TRBV11-3 and TRBJ2-2 provide the parts outside the CDR3, is EAGVVQSPRYKIIEKKQPVAFWCNPISGHNTLYWYLQNLGQGPELLIRYENEEAVDDSQLPKDRFSAERLKGVDSTLKIQPAELGDSAVYLCASTPRGGNTGELFFGEGSRLTVL.

The rearrangement joins TRBV4-2 to TRBJ2-1; unclear D gene. Trimming removed 3 bases at V and 0 bases at J, with 15 bases between. Germline V CDR1 and CDR2: LGHNA, YNFKEQ. CDR3 length: 17 residues. CDR3 residues: CASSHPNVPYSYNEQFF. The CDR3 bases are TGTGCCAGCAGCCACCCAAATGTCCCCTACTCCTACAATGAGCAGTTCTTC.

The chain carries TRBV7-9 and TRBJ2-2; tentative D call: TRBD1 (5 bases). Germline lookup yields CDR1 SEHNR and CDR2 FQNEAQ (reference sequence). V dropped 1 base and J dropped 13 bases, with 13 bases sitting between them. The CDR3 is 13 amino acids. The CDR3 spells CASSLEKGSGLFF. The CDR3 DNA follows: TGTGCCAGCAGCTTAGAGAAGGGGTCGGGGCTGTTTTTT.

The rearrangement links TRBV7-9 to TRBJ2-2; possibly TRBD2 for D (5 bases). Germline V gives CDR1 SEHNR, CDR2 FQNEAQ (reference sequence). The CDR3 extends over 15 amino acids. Trimming stripped 5 bases from V and 4 bases from J, with 14 bases between. The CDR3 loop reads CASSPTRKGTGELFF. The CDR3 bases are TGTGCCAGCAGCCCCACTAGAAAAGGCACCGGGGAGCTGTTTTTT.

The genes are TRBV30 and TRBJ2-5, with 7 bases identical to TRBD1. Trimming cost V 0 bases and J 5 bases; bases outside gene matches: 9. The CDR3 sequence is 15 residues long. From germline, CDR1 is GTSNPN and CDR2 SVGIG (reference sequence). Here the CDR3 reads CAWSVPRQGPETQYF. CDR3 DNA sequence: TGTGCCTGGAGTGTACCCCGACAGGGCCCGGAGACCCAGTACTTC.

J is TRBJ1-2 and V is TRBV5-1; a weak D match, TRBD1 (6 bases). Germline assignment: CDR1 SGHRS and CDR2 YFSETQ. There are 16 residues in the CDR3. V lost 9 bases, J lost 8 bases, and 29 bases lay in between. The CDR3, as DNA: TGCGCCACCTCGAAGGGGGACGCAACTATGGCTGGGGGCTACACCTTC. It encodes CATSKGDATMAGGYTF. Full variable domain (outside the CDR3, taken from reference TRBV5-1 and TRBJ1-2): KAGVTQTPRYLIKTRGQQVTLSCSPISGHRSVSWYQQTPGQGLQFLFEYFSETQRNKGNFPGRFSGRQFSNSRSEMNVSTLELGDSALYLCATSKGDATMAGGYTFGSGTRLTVV.

The V call is TRBV7-3, the J call TRBJ2-2; TRBD2 matches at 13 bases. Germline V gene lookup returns CDR1 SGHTA and CDR2 FQGTGA. The CDR3 has 16 residues. V trimming: 5 bases; J trimming: 6 bases; junction bases outside the gene matches: 6. The CDR3 protein is CASSLGLAGASGELFF. For the CDR3, the DNA is TGTGCCAGCAGCCTCGGACTAGCGGGGGCTTCCGGGGAGCTGTTTTTT.

The chain has TRBV2 and TRBJ1-1; 9 positions match TRBD1. V shed 4 bases, J shed 4 bases, and the junction held 7 bases outside the gene matches. Germline CDR1 and CDR2: SNHLY and FYNNEI. The CDR3 is 15 amino acids. The CDR3 spells CASSVGQGRVTEAFF. The CDR3 DNA sequence: TGTGCCAGCAGTGTGGGACAGGGAAGAGTCACTGAAGCTTTCTTT.

The chain combines TRBV11-1 with TRBJ2-3; TRBD2 matches 8 bases. Germline-derived CDR1 and CDR2 are SGHAT and FQDESV (reference sequence). The CDR3 totals 16 residues. The V segment lost 6 bases and the J segment 4 bases; nucleotides outside the gene matches: 12. In nucleotides, the CDR3 is TGTGCCAGCAGTCCCGGGAGCGGGAGAGGGGCAGATACGCAGTATTTT. Translated, it gives CASSPGSGRGADTQYF.

The V call is TRBV21-1, the J call TRBJ2-3; no DNA check was done on the table's D call, TRBD2. TRBV21-1 is noted as a pseudogene. This CDR3 region has 15 residues. The CDR3: CASRTGTSGTDTQYF. CDR3 nucleotide sequence: TGTGCCAGCAGGACCGGGACTAGCGGCACAGATACGCAGTATTTT.

This rearrangement joins TRBV30 to TRBJ2-5; 12 bases are a match to TRBD2. The V and J ends lost 0 bases and 4 bases, in that order; junction bases with no gene match: 6. The CDR3 extends over 16 amino acids. Germline V gives CDR1 GTSNPN, CDR2 SVGIG (reference sequence). DNA of the CDR3: TGTGCCTGGAGTGTACCCGCTAGCGGGGGGGTAGAGACCCAGTACTTC. It translates to CAWSVPASGGVETQYF.

This chain joins TRBV11-3 and TRBJ2-3; weak D call: TRBD1 (5 bases). The V and J ends lost 7 bases and 4 bases respectively, with 15 bases between them. Germline CDR1 reads SGHNT; CDR2 reads YENEEA. The CDR3 spans 14 residues. In DNA form, the CDR3 reads TGTGCCAGCAAGGAAGGGGCCGGCGCAGATACGCAGTATTTT. It codes for CASKEGAGADTQYF.

The rearrangement joins TRBV10-3 to TRBJ2-1; 7 positions agree with TRBD2. CDR1 and CDR2 from the germline V gene are ENHRY and SYGVKD. J gave up 6 bases and V 0 bases, and 2 bases lay outside the gene matches. The CDR3 is 14 amino acids. The CDR3 loop is CAISESGGFNEQFF. CDR3 nucleotides: TGTGCCATCAGTGAGTCGGGGGGGTTCAATGAGCAGTTCTTC.

The V and J genes are TRBV19 and TRBJ1-5; tentatively, D is TRBD1 (6 bases). From germline, CDR1 is LNHDA and CDR2 SQIVND (reference sequence). The CDR3 consists of 18 residues. The germline V and J ends were trimmed by 6 bases and 1 base, with 22 bases remaining between them. The CDR3, as DNA: TGTGCCAGTAGGGGATCGGACAGACCTATTGGGAGCAATCAGCCCCAGCATTTT. Protein product: CASRGSDRPIGSNQPQHF.

The rearrangement joins TRBV24-1 to TRBJ2-2; 11 bases map to TRBD2. Losses at the gene ends were 8 bases for V and 8 bases for J; bases not matched to a gene: 3. Germline CDR1 and CDR2: KGHDR and SFDVKD. The CDR3 has 13 amino acids. CDR3 loop: CATMTSGTGELFF. CDR3 bases: TGTGCCACCATGACTAGCGGGACGGGGGAGCTGTTTTTT.

This clone has a handful of counts. The chain employs TRBV30 and TRBJ1-6; 7 bases agree with TRBD1. This CDR3 has 18 amino acids. Trimming took 3 bases from V and 0 from J; bases not matched to a gene: 11. Germline V lookup: CDR1 GTSNPN, CDR2 SVGIG (reference sequence). The CDR3 sequence: CAWSGGQRIISYNSPLHF. The CDR3 DNA is TGTGCCTGGAGCGGGGGACAGAGGATTATCTCCTATAATTCACCCCTCCACTTT.

As for this clone: The same CDR3 can be traced to other DNA sequences in this sample. The rearrangement joins TRBV5-1 to TRBJ1-1; D gene uncertain. This CDR3 is 13 amino acids long. Trimming pared 1 base from V and 0 bases from J, leaving 4 bases between. Per germline, CDR1 SGHRS and CDR2 YFSETQ. The CDR3 loop is CASSLYLNTEAFF. DNA of the CDR3: TGCGCCAGCAGCTTGTATCTGAACACTGAAGCTTTCTTT.

The V call is TRBV20-1, the J call TRBJ2-5; maybe TRBD2 (5 bases). The CDR3 extends over 11 amino acids. The ends were cut back, 5 bases at V and 5 bases at J, with 9 bases in the middle. Germline CDR1 and CDR2: DFQATT and SNEGSKA (reference sequence). The CDR3 sequence: CSAEGGETQYF. CDR3 coding DNA: TGCAGTGCTGAGGGTGGGGAGACCCAGTACTTC.

This chain joins TRBV27 and TRBJ1-2, with D tentatively TRBD1 (5 bases). This CDR3 spans 13 amino acids. The germline V gene has CDR1 MNHEY and CDR2 SMNVEV (reference sequence). Trimming left V 6 bases short and J 14 bases short, with 22 bases between. CDR3 nucleotide sequence: TGTGCCAGCAGGCCGGATGTCTCGGGGGGGTGGACCTTC. This encodes CASRPDVSGGWTF.

V is TRBV5-5 and J is TRBJ1-5, with D perhaps matching TRBD1 (6 bases). Germline V gene lookup returns CDR1 SGHKS and CDR2 YYEKEE (reference sequence). Trimming pared 4 bases from V and 7 bases from J, leaving 21 bases between. The CDR3 covers 16 residues. Written as DNA, the CDR3 is TGTGCCAGCAGCGCCGGGCTAGGACAGTTATTCCAGCCCCAGCATTTT. Amino acid sequence: CASSAGLGQLFQPQHF.

This clone was recorded only once. V usage is TRBV30 and J usage is TRBJ2-7; the match to TRBD2 covers 10 bases. CDR1 is GTSNPN and CDR2 is SVGIG in the germline V gene (reference sequence). Losses at the gene ends were 4 bases for V and 0 bases for J; bases not matched to a gene: 0. This CDR3 is 13 amino acids long. CDR3 sequence: CAWTSGSSYEQYF. CDR3 DNA sequence: TGTGCCTGGACTAGCGGGAGCTCCTACGAGCAGTACTTC.

This clone was recorded a few times. The chain is built from TRBV6-5 and TRBJ2-2; 10 bases line up with TRBD2. Germline lookup yields CDR1 MNHEY and CDR2 SVGAGI. V gave up 8 bases and J gave up 4 bases; unmatched junction bases: 4. The CDR3 spans 14 residues. The CDR3 nucleotides read TGTGCCAGCTTGCCTAGCGGGGGCACCGGGGAGCTGTTTTTT. It translates to CASLPSGGTGELFF.

The rearrangement uses TRBV4-2 and TRBJ2-2; 10 bases are a match to TRBD2. Germline CDR1 reads LGHNA; CDR2 reads YNFKEQ. The CDR3 runs 16 residues. With 3 bases clipped from V and 5 bases from J, the junction kept 6 bases outside the gene matches. For the CDR3, the DNA is TGTGCCAGCAGCCACTTACTAGCGGGGCGAACCGGGGAGCTGTTTTTT. It yields the protein CASSHLLAGRTGELFF.

V gene TRBV6-2 or TRBV6-3 combines with J gene TRBJ2-1, with 8 bases fitting TRBD2. Germline V gene lookup returns CDR1 MNHEY and CDR2 SVGEGT. This CDR3 is built from 19 residues. The junction had 15 bases not matched to a gene; V was cut back by 2 bases and J by 3 bases. Here the CDR3 DNA reads TGTGCCAGCAGTTACCGCGGGGGGCGGAGGGAGGCAAACTACAATGAGCAGTTCTTC. Translated, it gives CASSYRGGRREANYNEQFF.